A single sample gave rise to the 12 T cell receptor beta chains below, sequenced in a study of T cells of healthy individuals (dated by TCRdb to between 2018 and 2020). Receptor amplification or capture employed 5' RACE. Sequencing took place on an Illumina MiSeq. Clones were called with MiXCR by TCRdb after fastp trimmed the public reads at Q25, and only in-frame beta chains were retained. Every distinct CDR3 protein forms one entry, paired with its most common genes and DNA. The sample table shows tens of thousands of distinct CDR3 sequences, and 15% to 20% are seen once. Of the sample, around 4.6% is held by the ten largest clones. The source of these receptors is a human donor in good health.

This clonotype has a handful of counts. The gene calls are TRBV27 and TRBJ2-1, with 12 nucleotides matching TRBD2. V shed 6 bases, J shed 6 bases, and the junction held 6 bases outside the gene matches. The CDR3 extends over 15 amino acids. Per germline, CDR1 MNHEY and CDR2 SMNVEV (reference sequence). The CDR3 reads CASSLGLAGFNEQFF. In DNA form, the CDR3 reads TGTGCCAGCAGCTTGGGACTAGCGGGTTTCAATGAGCAGTTCTTC.

V gene TRBV7-9 combines with J gene TRBJ2-5, with D hard to call. V lost 3 bases, J lost 5 bases, and 13 bases lay in between. Per germline, CDR1 SEHNR and CDR2 FQNEAQ (reference sequence). The CDR3 is 14 amino acids. CDR3 protein: CASSFSGRTETQYF. CDR3 DNA sequence: TGTGCCAGCAGCTTCTCGGGCCGAACGGAGACCCAGTACTTC. Full variable domain (remainder filled in from reference TRBV7-9 and TRBJ2-5): DTGVSQNPRHKITKRGQNVTFRCDPISEHNRLYWYRQTLGQGPEFLTYFQNEAQLEKSRLLSDRFSAERPKGSFSTLEIQRTEQGDSAMYLCASSFSGRTETQYFGPGTRLLVL.

This clonotype was seen many times. This rearrangement joins TRBV6-2 or TRBV6-3 to TRBJ1-5, with D uncertain. Germline assignment: CDR1 MNHEY and CDR2 SVGEGT. This CDR3 region has 15 residues. Trimming left V 4 bases short and J 5 bases short, with 15 bases between. The CDR3 coding sequence is TGTGCCAGCAGTTCTCGGAGGGCTGGGTATCAGCCCCAGCATTTT. Its protein is CASSSRRAGYQPQHF.

This clonotype was detected only a few times. This sequence joins TRBV7-9 and TRBJ2-1; D perhaps matches TRBD2 (7 bases). Trimming took 5 bases from V and 7 from J, leaving 24 bases between them. The CDR3 extends over 17 amino acids. The germline V gene encodes CDR1 SEHNR and CDR2 FQNEAQ (reference sequence). The CDR3 protein is CASSAMSGQGGGNEQFF. CDR3 bases: TGTGCCAGCAGCGCGATGAGCGGGCAGGGAGGGGGGAATGAGCAGTTCTTC. The variable domain in full, with the rest retrieved from reference TRBV7-9 and TRBJ2-1, is DTGVSQNPRHKITKRGQNVTFRCDPISEHNRLYWYRQTLGQGPEFLTYFQNEAQLEKSRLLSDRFSAERPKGSFSTLEIQRTEQGDSAMYLCASSAMSGQGGGNEQFFGPGTRLTVL.

This clonotype was recorded at least ten times. The V gene is TRBV6-1, the J gene TRBJ2-5, with 11 bases aligning to TRBD2. Germline trimming cut 5 bases from V and 1 base from J; bases unmatched to any gene: 3. CDR3 length: 15 residues. The germline V gene has CDR1 MNHNS and CDR2 SASEGT. This chain's CDR3 is CASSPLAGGQETQYF. As DNA, the CDR3 is TGTGCCAGCAGTCCCCTAGCGGGGGGCCAAGAGACCCAGTACTTC.

This clonotype has ten or more counts. The gene calls are TRBV23-1 and TRBJ2-1; D is uncertain. TRBV23-1 is an open reading frame, and its role is uncertain. The CDR3 totals 16 residues. Trimming cost V 0 bases and J 5 bases, with 14 bases left between them. DNA of the CDR3: TGCGCCAGCAGTCAATCGAGTAAGGACGCCAACAATGAGCAGTTCTTC. It encodes CASSQSSKDANNEQFF.

The rearrangement links TRBV2 to TRBJ2-2; TRBD1 matches at 9 bases. Per germline, CDR1 SNHLY and CDR2 FYNNEI. The CDR3 contains 15 residues. V trimming: 8 bases; J trimming: 6 bases; junction bases outside the gene matches: 10. The CDR3 here is CASLGGTGYAGELFF. The CDR3, as DNA: TGTGCCAGCCTAGGCGGGACAGGGTATGCCGGGGAGCTGTTTTTT.

In its sample, this clonotype was seen a few times. This chain connects TRBV7-2 to TRBJ2-3; D is unresolved. CDR3 length: 15 amino acids. Germline assignment: CDR1 SGHTA and CDR2 FQGNSA. V was shortened by 5 bases and J by 3 bases, with 15 bases between the two germline ends. CDR3 amino acids: CASSAEGRETDTQYF. The CDR3 nucleotides are TGTGCCAGCAGCGCTGAAGGGCGTGAAACAGATACGCAGTATTTT.

V gene TRBV4-3 combines with J gene TRBJ2-1; D is possibly TRBD2 (6 bases). The CDR3 runs to 16 residues. From germline, CDR1 is LGHNA and CDR2 YSLEER. V was pared by 0 bases and J by 4 bases, with 13 bases between. DNA for the CDR3: TGCGCCAGCAGCCAAGATGGGGTAGCGGAGTACAATGAGCAGTTCTTC. It yields the protein CASSQDGVAEYNEQFF.

This clonotype has ten or more counts. V gene TRBV15 combines with J gene TRBJ1-5, with a weak D call TRBD1 (5 bases). The germline V and J ends were trimmed by 1 base and 5 bases, with 18 bases remaining between them. This CDR3 contains 17 residues. Looked up from germline, CDR1 is LNHNV and CDR2 is YYDKDF (reference sequence). CDR3 nucleotides: TGTGCCACCAGCAGAGCGGGCCTCCCTCTGGGGGATCAGCCCCAGCATTTT. Amino acid sequence: CATSRAGLPLGDQPQHF.

The rearrangement links TRBV6-1 to TRBJ1-4; D call uncertain. Deletions cut 4 bases from V and 8 bases from J, with 14 bases between. The CDR3 has 14 amino acids. CDR1 MNHNS and CDR2 SASEGT come from the germline V gene. The CDR3 spells CASSGTVPGEKLFF. The CDR3 nucleotides read TGTGCCAGCAGTGGGACGGTTCCGGGGGAAAAACTGTTTTTT.

V is TRBV7-2 and J is TRBJ1-5; TRBD1 is a possible D gene (6 bases). This CDR3 has 14 amino acids. The V end lost 3 bases, the J end lost 6 bases, and 12 bases lay between the germline ends. Germline CDR1 and CDR2: SGHTA and FQGNSA. The CDR3 sequence: CASSFKGGGQPQHF. The CDR3 nucleotides are TGTGCCAGCAGCTTTAAGGGGGGCGGTCAGCCCCAGCATTTT. Complete variable domain (other parts from reference TRBV7-2 and TRBJ1-5): GAGVSQSPSNKVTEKGKDVELRCDPISGHTALYWYRQSLGQGLEFLIYFQGNSAPDKSGLPSDRFSAERTGGSVSTLTIQRTQQEDSAVYLCASSFKGGGQPQHFGDGTRLSIL.